The 31 T cell receptor beta chains presented below share a single source sample, sequenced in a study of blood T cell repertoires in COVID-19. The assay was immunoSEQ multiplex PCR, and TCRdb's table has in-frame clones only and misses some. The repertoire includes 150,000 to 200,000 clones, around 80% of them detected once, and 12% sits in the top ten. What was sequenced was peripheral blood. The receptors shown here come from a woman of 80 years or more with COVID-19, enrolled during active disease.

The V and J genes are TRBV6-1 and TRBJ1-1, with a weak D call TRBD1 (6 bases). Trimming left V 3 bases short and J 3 bases short, with 11 bases between. This CDR3 is built from 14 residues. Germline assignment: CDR1 MNHNS and CDR2 SASEGT. CDR3 region: CASSEKQGYTEAFF. CDR3 nucleotides: TGTGCCAGCAGTGAGAAACAGGGTTACACTGAAGCTTTCTTT.

The count of this clone is one. This sequence joins TRBV9 and TRBJ2-6; a weak D match, TRBD1 (6 bases). V was clipped by 1 base and J by 4 bases, with 9 bases between them. From germline, CDR1 is SGDLS and CDR2 YYNGEE. This CDR3 spans 15 amino acids. The DNA of the CDR3 is TGTGCCAGCAGCGTAACAGGGACCGGGGCCAACGTCCTGACTTTC. This translates into CASSVTGTGANVLTF.

A single count supports this clone. The V and J genes are TRBV15 and TRBJ2-5; maybe TRBD2 (5 bases). This CDR3 has 14 amino acids. The V gene's germline CDR1 is LNHNV and CDR2 YYDKDF (reference sequence). V lost 1 base to trimming and J lost 2 bases, with 8 bases between them. The CDR3 nucleotides read TGTGCCACCAGCAGAGTCGGGATACAAGAGACCCAGTACTTC. It is translated as CATSRVGIQETQYF.

The chain combines TRBV4-2 with TRBJ2-2; D is perhaps TRBD1 (6 bases). Germline-derived CDR1 and CDR2 are LGHNA and YNFKEQ. With 1 base removed from V and 0 bases from J, the gap between germline ends came to 15 bases. The CDR3 is 18 residues long. CDR3 protein: CASSQVLQGQTNTGELFF. The DNA for the CDR3 is TGTGCCAGCAGCCAAGTTTTGCAGGGACAAACGAACACCGGGGAGCTGTTTTTT.

This sequence joins TRBV2 and TRBJ1-3, with TRBD1 as a possible D gene (6 bases). Germline assignment: CDR1 SNHLY and CDR2 FYNNEI. CDR3 size: 16 residues. Trimming shortened V by 4 bases and J by 4 bases, and 17 bases separated the two germline ends. In DNA form, the CDR3 reads TGTGCCAGCAGTGGGACCAACAGGGATTCCGGAAACACCATATATTTT. This translates into CASSGTNRDSGNTIYF.

The chain uses TRBV27 and TRBJ1-6; D unclear. Germline V CDR1 and CDR2: MNHEY, SMNVEV (reference sequence). Trimming took 0 bases from V and 10 from J, leaving 16 bases between them. The CDR3 is made up of 16 amino acids. The CDR3: CASSLSGPAGGSPLHF. Written as DNA, the CDR3 is TGTGCCAGCAGTTTATCGGGCCCGGCTGGAGGATCACCCCTCCACTTT.

This clone was seen just once. This rearrangement joins TRBV29-1 to TRBJ1-2; D is unresolved. This CDR3 spans 14 amino acids. Germline V gene sequence: CDR1 SQVTM, CDR2 ANQGSEA. Trimming removed 8 bases at V and 0 bases at J, with 16 bases between. This CDR3 is CSSRGYGPNYGYTF. The CDR3, as DNA: TGCAGCTCCCGGGGTTACGGCCCTAACTATGGCTACACCTTC.

This clone was counted only a few times. Other DNA sequences in the same sample also yield this CDR3. The CDR3 sequence: CASSTGGRQPQHF. CDR3 in DNA: TGTGCCAGTAGCACAGGGGGCCGTCAGCCCCAGCATTTT. J is TRBJ1-5 and V is TRBV19; 9 bases are a match to TRBD1. CDR3 length: 13 residues. The germline V gene encodes CDR1 LNHDA and CDR2 SQIVND (reference sequence). V lost 6 bases, J lost 6 bases, and 3 bases stayed unmatched.

V usage is TRBV7-2 and J usage is TRBJ1-5; D call uncertain. The V gene lost 5 bases and the J gene lost 1 base, with 12 bases spanning the gap. The V gene's germline CDR1 is SGHTA and CDR2 FQGNSA. The CDR3 is 15 amino acids. The CDR3 region is CASSGMGVSNQPQHF. The CDR3 DNA reads as TGTGCCAGCAGCGGGATGGGAGTAAGCAATCAGCCCCAGCATTTT.

J is TRBJ1-5 and V is TRBV19; unclear D gene. The V end was cut by 1 base, the J end by 2 bases, with 9 bases between. This CDR3 has 15 residues. Germline CDR1 LNHDA, CDR2 SQIVND (reference sequence). The CDR3 coding sequence is TGTGCCAGTAGTATAGTATCGGGTGGCAATCAGCCCCAGCATTTT. Amino acid sequence: CASSIVSGGNQPQHF.

V and J are TRBV18 and TRBJ2-1; TRBD2 agrees at 12 bases. Trimming took 3 bases from V and 6 from J; bases not matched to a gene: 3. The CDR3 contains 15 residues. Germline CDR1 and CDR2: KGHSH and LQKENI. CDR3 sequence: CASSPTSGGFNEQFF. The CDR3, as DNA: TGTGCCAGCTCACCGACTAGCGGGGGTTTCAATGAGCAGTTCTTC.

The chain is built from TRBV10-3 and TRBJ2-1, with D unclear. Per the germline V gene, CDR1 is ENHRY and CDR2 is SYGVKD. There are 13 residues in the CDR3. V lost 0 bases to trimming and J lost 9 bases, with 9 bases between them. CDR3 sequence: CAISESSPGEQFF. CDR3 DNA sequence: TGTGCCATCAGTGAGTCCTCCCCAGGTGAGCAGTTCTTC.

The chain has TRBV3-1 (or the pseudogene TRBV3-2) and TRBJ2-7, with 7 positions matching TRBD2. Germline lookup yields CDR1 LGHDT and CDR2 YNNKEL (reference sequence). V lost 1 base, J lost 2 bases, and 5 bases stayed unmatched. CDR3 length equals 15 residues. The CDR3: CASSQGLAETYEQYF. As DNA, the CDR3 is TGTGCCAGCAGCCAAGGTCTAGCGGAGACCTACGAGCAGTACTTC.

The chain employs TRBV6-6 and TRBJ2-7; 10 nucleotides agree with TRBD1. The CDR3 is made up of 15 amino acids. The V gene end was trimmed by 2 bases and the J gene end by 3 bases; junction bases not matched to a gene: 4. Germline V CDR1 and CDR2: MNHNY, SVGAGI (reference sequence). The DNA of the CDR3 is TGTGCCAGCAGTTACGCGGGGGACAGGGGCTACGAGCAGTACTTC. This sequence encodes CASSYAGDRGYEQYF.

The J gene is TRBJ2-7, the V gene TRBV27; D call uncertain. Deletions cut 0 bases from V and 4 bases from J, with 4 bases between. The CDR3 spans 12 residues. Germline lookup yields CDR1 MNHEY and CDR2 SMNVEV (reference sequence). The CDR3: CASSLSGYEQYF. Written as DNA, the CDR3 is TGTGCCAGCAGTTTATCCGGGTACGAGCAGTACTTC.

Notes on this clone: In the same sample, other DNA sequences code for this CDR3. The CDR3 DNA sequence: TGTGCCAGCAGTGTAACTCCGTCCTACGAGCAGTACTTC. Amino acid sequence: CASSVTPSYEQYF. This chain links TRBV2 with TRBJ2-7, with no clear D. The CDR3 has 13 residues. Trimming shortened V by 4 bases and J by 1 base, and 8 bases separated the two germline ends. CDR1 SNHLY and CDR2 FYNNEI come from the germline V gene.

The rearrangement joins TRBV18 to TRBJ1-4; D gene ambiguous. CDR1 is KGHSH, CDR2 LQKENI, per germline. The CDR3 spans 13 residues. Trimming shortened V by 3 bases and J by 3 bases, and 5 bases separated the two germline ends. CDR3 sequence (DNA): TGTGCCAGCTCACCCGGGGCTAATGAAAAACTGTTTTTT. Its translation is CASSPGANEKLFF. Full variable domain (rest looked up from reference TRBV18 and TRBJ1-4): NAGVMQNPRHLVRRRGQEARLRCSPMKGHSHVYWYRQLPEEGLKFMVYLQKENIIDESGMPKERFSAEFPKEGPSILRIQQVVRGDSAAYFCASSPGANEKLFFGSGTQLSVL.

This sequence joins TRBV2 and TRBJ1-5, with 7 positions matching TRBD1. Germline V gene lookup returns CDR1 SNHLY and CDR2 FYNNEI. V was clipped by 6 bases and J by 4 bases; unmatched bases: 3. The CDR3 covers 13 residues. CDR3 in amino acids: CASSATGNQPQHF. The DNA for the CDR3 is TGTGCCAGCAGCGCGACAGGGAATCAGCCCCAGCATTTT.

J is TRBJ2-4 and V is TRBV5-1; 7 bases agree with TRBD2. Looked up from germline, CDR1 is SGHRS and CDR2 is YFSETQ. V trimming: 0 bases; J trimming: 0 bases; junction bases outside the gene matches: 18. The CDR3 length is 21 residues. This chain's CDR3 is CASSLAPTRLAGSLAKNIQYF. DNA for the CDR3: TGCGCCAGCAGCTTGGCCCCTACGCGACTAGCTGGGAGCCTAGCCAAAAACATTCAGTACTTC.

The sample holds a few counts of this clone. CDR3 sequence reads: CASSVGGQETQYF. The CDR3 DNA sequence: TGTGCCAGCAGCGTGGGGGGGCAAGAGACCCAGTACTTC. The rearrangement links TRBV9 to TRBJ2-5; TRBD2 aligns across 7 bases. Germline CDR1 SGDLS, CDR2 YYNGEE. The CDR3 runs to 13 residues. The trim removed 2 bases at V and 2 bases at J, leaving 0 bases unmatched.

CDR3 region: CASGLAHSGNTIYF. CDR3 DNA: TGTGCCAGCGGCCTGGCCCATTCTGGAAACACCATATATTTT. This chain connects TRBV7-9 to TRBJ1-3; D remains ambiguous. This CDR3 contains 14 residues. The V end lost 8 bases, the J end lost 1 base, and 12 bases lay between the germline ends. CDR1 SEHNR and CDR2 FQNEAQ come from the germline V gene (reference sequence). The full variable domain, completed using reference TRBV7-9 and TRBJ1-3, is DTGVSQNPRHKITKRGQNVTFRCDPISEHNRLYWYRQTLGQGPEFLTYFQNEAQLEKSRLLSDRFSAERPKGSFSTLEIQRTEQGDSAMYLCASGLAHSGNTIYFGEGSWLTVV.

The gene calls are TRBV4-3 and TRBJ1-1; D gene uncertain. Germline lookup yields CDR1 LGHNA and CDR2 YSLEER. CDR3 length: 15 residues. Trimming removed 1 base from V and 5 bases from J, with 14 bases in between. CDR3 region: CASSQGVGRWTEAFF. Written as DNA, the CDR3 is TGCGCCAGCAGCCAAGGAGTGGGGAGGTGGACTGAAGCTTTCTTT.

This clone was seen a handful of times. This chain connects TRBV7-9 to TRBJ2-7; D gene unclear. Per germline, CDR1 SEHNR and CDR2 FQNEAQ (reference sequence). V was trimmed by 5 bases and J by 4 bases, leaving 12 bases between them. The CDR3 runs to 13 residues. This CDR3 reads CASSPPRVYEQYF. The CDR3 region has the DNA TGTGCCAGCAGCCCCCCCCGAGTATACGAGCAGTACTTC.

J is TRBJ1-2 and V is TRBV4-2; 7 nucleotides agree with TRBD1. Germline values: CDR1 LGHNA, CDR2 YNFKEQ. V shed 1 base and J 3 bases; nucleotides not matched to a gene: 5. The CDR3 covers 15 residues. The CDR3 DNA reads TGTGCCAGCAGCCAAGGGGTAGGGGGCGACTATGGCTACACCTTC. This codes for CASSQGVGGDYGYTF.

This clone was detected once. This chain links TRBV5-6 with TRBJ1-2, with D maybe TRBD1 (5 bases). The CDR3 spans 14 residues. Germline V lookup: CDR1 SGHDT, CDR2 YYEEEE. The V gene lost 3 bases and the J gene lost 3 bases, with 12 bases spanning the gap. DNA for the CDR3: TGTGCCAGCAGCTGGGAGGGGATTCACTATGGCTACACCTTC. This sequence encodes CASSWEGIHYGYTF.

This chain joins TRBV6-5 and TRBJ2-7, with D tentatively TRBD2 (5 bases). Germline-derived CDR1 and CDR2 are MNHEY and SVGAGI. There are 16 residues in the CDR3. V was pared by 0 bases and J by 7 bases, with 19 bases between. The CDR3 is CASSYSRAVRVGEQYF. CDR3 nucleotides: TGTGCCAGCAGTTACTCGAGGGCGGTACGGGTGGGAGAGCAGTACTTC.

J is TRBJ2-7 and V is TRBV6-2 or TRBV6-3, with 9 bases matching TRBD1. After removal of 4 bases from V and 6 bases from J, the junction contained 16 bases not matched to a gene. Germline V gene sequence: CDR1 MNHEY, CDR2 SVGEGT. This CDR3 has 17 residues. This chain's CDR3 is CASSSRPVPGQGAEQYF. The CDR3 DNA is TGTGCCAGCAGTTCGCGCCCCGTACCGGGACAGGGAGCCGAGCAGTACTTC.

The chain carries TRBV11-3 and TRBJ2-1, with TRBD2 matching 14 bases. Germline V gene sequence: CDR1 SGHNT, CDR2 YENEEA. The CDR3 is 14 residues long. Germline trimming cut 5 bases from V and 11 bases from J; bases unmatched to any gene: 5. The CDR3 DNA sequence: TGTGCCAGCAGCCCCCGACTAGCGGGAGGGCAGCAGTTCTTC. It yields the protein CASSPRLAGGQQFF.

The gene calls are TRBV5-1 and TRBJ2-7; D unclear. The germline gives CDR1 SGHRS, CDR2 YFSETQ. The CDR3 runs 15 residues. V lost 1 base, J lost 2 bases, and 13 bases lay in between. CDR3 amino acids: CASSLQRNPTYEQYF. The DNA for the CDR3 is TGCGCCAGCAGCTTGCAGCGAAATCCCACCTACGAGCAGTACTTC. The complete variable domain, with remaining parts taken from reference TRBV5-1 and TRBJ2-7, reads KAGVTQTPRYLIKTRGQQVTLSCSPISGHRSVSWYQQTPGQGLQFLFEYFSETQRNKGNFPGRFSGRQFSNSRSEMNVSTLELGDSALYLCASSLQRNPTYEQYFGPGTRLTVT.

V usage is TRBV5-5 and J usage is TRBJ2-3; possibly TRBD1 for D (6 bases). This CDR3 is built from 13 residues. Per the germline V gene, CDR1 is SGHKS and CDR2 is YYEKEE (reference sequence). The V end lost 7 bases, the J end lost 2 bases, and 11 bases lay between the germline ends. CDR3 nucleotide sequence: TGTGCCAGCGGAACAGGGAACACAGATACGCAGTATTTT. Its protein is CASGTGNTDTQYF.

V usage is TRBV10-1 and J usage is TRBJ1-4, with 9 bases fitting TRBD1. Trimming at V came to 9 bases and at J to 3 bases, leaving 23 bases not matched to a gene. CDR1 is WNHNN and CDR2 is SYGVQD in the germline V gene (reference sequence). The CDR3 sequence is 20 residues long. CDR3 nucleotide sequence: TGCGCCAGTAGGACCTTGCCAAATGCGGGACAGGGCTCGGCTAATGAAAAACTGTTTTTT. As protein: CASRTLPNAGQGSANEKLFF.